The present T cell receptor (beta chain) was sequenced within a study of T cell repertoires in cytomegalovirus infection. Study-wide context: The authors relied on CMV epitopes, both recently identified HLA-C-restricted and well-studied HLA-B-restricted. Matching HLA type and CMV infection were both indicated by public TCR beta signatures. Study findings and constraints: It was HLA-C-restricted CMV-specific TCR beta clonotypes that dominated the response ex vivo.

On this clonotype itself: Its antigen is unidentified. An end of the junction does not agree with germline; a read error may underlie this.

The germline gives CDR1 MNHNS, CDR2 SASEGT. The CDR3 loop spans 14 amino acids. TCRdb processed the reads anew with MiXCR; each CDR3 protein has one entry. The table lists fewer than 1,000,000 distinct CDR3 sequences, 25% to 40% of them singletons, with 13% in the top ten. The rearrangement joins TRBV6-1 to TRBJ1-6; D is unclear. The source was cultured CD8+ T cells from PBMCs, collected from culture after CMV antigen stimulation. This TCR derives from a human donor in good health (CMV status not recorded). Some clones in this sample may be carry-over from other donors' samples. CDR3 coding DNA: TGTGCCAACAGTGAATTAGCCGCCGGGGCACCCCTCCACTTT. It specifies CANSELAAGAPLHF.